A single sample gave rise to the 15 T cell receptor beta chains below, sequenced in a study of early T cells in non-severe SARS-CoV-2 infection. TCRdb used MiXCR to reprocess the 5' RACE reads, holding one entry per CDR3 protein. The sample records about 39,000 distinct CDR3 sequences, 4.5% to 7% being singletons. This sample comprised whole blood, obtained at baseline. Receptor source: an adult who was a healthcare worker with PCR-confirmed SARS-CoV-2 infection or an uninfected control (not recorded which).

This clonotype was recorded a few times. The chain has TRBV5-4 and TRBJ2-1; D possibly matches TRBD1 or TRBD2 (5 bases each). The length of the CDR3 is 15 residues. Trimming took 0 bases from V and 10 from J, leaving 17 bases between them. Germline V gene sequence: CDR1 SGHNT, CDR2 YYREEE (reference sequence). The CDR3 sequence: CASSLGGPTPGEQFF. In nucleotides, the CDR3 is TGTGCCAGCAGCTTGGGGGGACCCACCCCGGGCGAGCAGTTCTTC.

This chain uses TRBV5-8 with TRBJ1-2, with D possibly TRBD1 on 5 matching bases. Looked up from germline, CDR1 is SGHTS and CDR2 is YDEGEE. V lost 5 bases and J lost 5, with 13 bases in between. The CDR3 spans 13 residues. In DNA, the CDR3 is TGTGCCAGCAGGGCAGGGCTGACATATGGCTACACCTTC. It codes for CASRAGLTYGYTF.

This clonotype was counted many times. The chain carries TRBV6-2 or TRBV6-3 and TRBJ2-3; a weak D match, TRBD1 (5 bases). In germline, CDR1 is MNHEY, CDR2 SVGEGT. The length of the CDR3 is 12 residues. V was trimmed by 5 bases and J by 5 bases, leaving 8 bases between them. The CDR3, as DNA: TGTGCCAGCAGTCAGGGCAGAGATACGCAGTATTTT. Translating it yields CASSQGRDTQYF.

This clonotype was counted many times. The J gene is TRBJ2-1, the V gene TRBV20-1; the match to TRBD2 covers 12 bases. V trimming: 6 bases; J trimming: 4 bases; junction bases outside the gene matches: 13. Per germline, CDR1 DFQATT and CDR2 SNEGSKA (reference sequence). CDR3 length: 17 amino acids. The CDR3 coding sequence is TGCAGTGCAAATACCGTCTGGACTAGCGGGGCGTACAATGAGCAGTTCTTC. This gives the protein CSANTVWTSGAYNEQFF.

This clonotype was recorded at least ten times. The rearrangement uses TRBV25-1 and TRBJ2-4, with 9 bases aligning to TRBD2. V lost 3 bases, J lost 5 bases, and 8 bases stayed unmatched. CDR3 length: 16 residues. Germline V lookup: CDR1 MGHDK, CDR2 SYGVNS. The CDR3 protein is CASSDPSGNPQNIQYF. The CDR3 DNA reads TGTGCCAGCAGTGACCCTAGCGGGAACCCTCAAAACATTCAGTACTTC.

This clonotype was picked up many times. The chain has TRBV29-1 and TRBJ2-1; D possibly corresponds to TRBD1 (6 bases). Germline assignment: CDR1 SQVTM and CDR2 ANQGSEA. V lost 6 bases, J lost 5 bases, and 20 bases lay in between. The CDR3 has 15 amino acids. CDR3 DNA sequence: TGCAGCGTGACAACCGGGACATACGTAAACAATGAGCAGTTCTTC. It translates to CSVTTGTYVNNEQFF.

This clonotype was picked up many times. The chain joins TRBV11-2 to TRBJ2-3; weak D call: TRBD2 (6 bases). The CDR3 contains 14 residues. CDR1 is SGHAT, CDR2 FQNNGV, per germline. The V end was cut by 5 bases, the J end by 2 bases, with 11 bases between. CDR3 coding DNA: TGTGCCAGCAGCCGGGACTCATTCACAGATACGCAGTATTTT. This sequence encodes CASSRDSFTDTQYF.

This clonotype showed up many times. The chain joins TRBV7-2 to TRBJ1-1; tentatively, D is TRBD1 (6 bases). The ends were cut back, 5 bases at V and 0 bases at J, with 13 bases in the middle. This CDR3 has 15 residues. Germline assignment: CDR1 SGHTA and CDR2 FQGNSA. CDR3 amino acids: CASSLWGRVNTEAFF. The CDR3 region has the DNA TGTGCCAGCAGCCTTTGGGGGCGGGTGAACACTGAAGCTTTCTTT.

This clonotype was seen ten or more times. The CDR3 nucleotides read TGTGCCAGCAGCCTAAAGTCGGGGGCAGGAGGGACCCAGTACTTC. This translates into CASSLKSGAGGTQYF. The J gene is TRBJ2-5, the V gene TRBV14, with D tentatively TRBD1 or TRBD2 (6 bases each). V dropped 4 bases and J dropped 7 bases, with 19 bases sitting between them. CDR3 size: 15 residues. Germline lookup yields CDR1 SGHDN and CDR2 FVKESK.

This clonotype has ten or more counts. This rearrangement joins TRBV19 to TRBJ2-1, with a possible D match to TRBD2 (6 bases). V dropped 6 bases and J dropped 8 bases, with 20 bases sitting between them. The CDR3 covers 15 residues. Germline assignment: CDR1 LNHDA and CDR2 SQIVND (reference sequence). The CDR3 region has the DNA TGTGCCAGTAGGCCGGGACTCTACCCCGGCGATGAGCAGTTCTTC. This sequence encodes CASRPGLYPGDEQFF.

This clonotype was seen repeatedly, ten times or more. CDR3 in amino acids: CASRGLAGDYEQYF. CDR3 nucleotide sequence: TGCGCCAGCAGGGGACTAGCGGGGGACTACGAGCAGTACTTC. This chain links TRBV5-1 with TRBJ2-7; 14 bases match TRBD2. The ends lost 5 bases at V and 3 bases at J; junction bases unmatched: 1. Germline lookup yields CDR1 SGHRS and CDR2 YFSETQ. The CDR3 is 14 residues long.

In its sample, this clonotype was seen many times. The chain couples TRBV5-1 to TRBJ2-7, with 8 bases identical to TRBD2. V gave up 3 bases and J gave up 3 bases; unmatched junction bases: 8. The CDR3 contains 15 residues. Germline CDR1 is SGHRS and CDR2 is YFSETQ. CDR3 loop: CASSSRGLVNYEQYF. DNA for the CDR3: TGCGCCAGCAGCTCCCGGGGACTAGTAAACTACGAGCAGTACTTC. The full variable domain, with the rest looked up from reference TRBV5-1 and TRBJ2-7, is KAGVTQTPRYLIKTRGQQVTLSCSPISGHRSVSWYQQTPGQGLQFLFEYFSETQRNKGNFPGRFSGRQFSNSRSEMNVSTLELGDSALYLCASSSRGLVNYEQYFGPGTRLTVT.

This clonotype was picked up many times. The chain links TRBV27 to TRBJ1-6; the match to TRBD1 covers 7 bases. V lost 5 bases and J lost 6; bases outside the gene matches: 7. Germline CDR1 and CDR2: MNHEY and SMNVEV (reference sequence). The CDR3 length is 15 residues. The CDR3 DNA is TGTGCCAGCAGTATGCGGGACAGTCCTAATTCACCCCTCCACTTT. Translating gives CASSMRDSPNSPLHF.

This clonotype was detected many times. Here the CDR3 reads CASLAGGSYEQYF. CDR3 bases: TGTGCCAGCCTAGCGGGAGGATCCTACGAGCAGTACTTC. V and J are TRBV12-3 or TRBV12-4 and TRBJ2-7; 11 positions match TRBD2. The CDR3 spans 13 residues. V lost 8 bases and J lost 1; bases outside the gene matches: 1.

The genes are TRBV4-1 and TRBJ2-5; D gene ambiguous. Trimming took off 0 bases at V and 5 bases at J, with 13 bases between the two ends. The CDR3 is made up of 15 amino acids. Germline values: CDR1 MGHRA, CDR2 YSYEKL. CDR3 DNA sequence: TGCGCCAGCAGCCAAGATCGGCCCGCTTGGGAGACCCAGTACTTC. It yields the protein CASSQDRPAWETQYF.